This T cell receptor beta chain comes out of a study of blood T cell repertoires in COVID-19. Overall study context: COVID-19 samples from acute and convalescent phases originated in the United States, Italy and Spain. The analysed material was cDNA or gDNA that came from T cells, B-cell-depleted T cells, or PBMCs.

Per the original methods: Reference gene primer amplification yielded estimated nucleated cell counts. The protocol was immunoSEQ multiplex PCR, while the TCRdb copy is restricted to in-frame clones and leaves out a portion. V and J calls and clone size follow that table, whereas D and trimming were derived from the DNA. The sample consists of about 69,000 clones, less than 90% of them appearing once. The length of the CDR3 is 15 residues. Germline assignment: CDR1 LGHNA and CDR2 YNFKEQ. V lost 4 bases and J 7 bases, leaving 16 bases between the germline ends. The J gene is TRBJ1-4, the V gene TRBV4-2; no firm D call. This TCR was sampled from an elderly man with acute or convalescent COVID-19. Input material: peripheral blood. The CDR3 bases are TGTGCCAGCAGCCGCCCGACGGAGCCGTTTGAAAAACTGTTTTTT. Translation: CASSRPTEPFEKLFF.